A single sample is the source of the 21 T cell receptor beta chains below, sequenced in a study of blood T cell repertoires in COVID-19. Profiled with immunoSEQ multiplex PCR; TCRdb holds only in-frame clones, not every one. The sample holds roughly 260,000 clones, about 91% seen once. Material for sequencing was peripheral blood. All receptors derive from a person aged 18-29 years with COVID-19, enrolled during active disease.

The chain couples TRBV7-9 to TRBJ1-2, with a tentative D call TRBD1 (6 bases). CDR1 and CDR2 (germline): SEHNR, FQNEAQ (reference sequence). There are 15 residues in the CDR3. Trimming stripped 3 bases from V and 5 bases from J, with 16 bases between. CDR3 loop: CASSFVGAGGYGYTF. CDR3 nucleotide sequence: TGTGCCAGCAGCTTCGTGGGGGCCGGAGGATATGGCTACACCTTC.

The chain carries TRBV3-1 (or the pseudogene TRBV3-2) and TRBJ2-2, with a weak D call TRBD2 (6 bases). The germline V and J ends were trimmed by 0 bases and 6 bases, with 14 bases remaining between them. CDR3 length: 16 amino acids. CDR1 and CDR2 from the germline V gene are LGHDT and YNNKEL (reference sequence). CDR3 residues: CASSQERASVAGELFF. CDR3 nucleotide sequence: TGTGCCAGCAGCCAAGAACGGGCTAGCGTCGCCGGGGAGCTGTTTTTT.

The chain links TRBV2 to TRBJ2-3, with D maybe TRBD2 (6 bases). Trimming removed 3 bases from V and 6 bases from J, with 19 bases in between. The CDR3 covers 16 residues. Germline V gene data show CDR1 as SNHLY and CDR2 as FYNNEI. This CDR3 is CASSDRIAGITDTQYF. The CDR3, as DNA: TGTGCCAGCAGTGATAGGATCGCGGGAATTACGGATACGCAGTATTTT.

V gene TRBV15 combines with J gene TRBJ1-5; D might be TRBD1 (6 bases). The ends were cut back, 5 bases at V and 1 base at J, with 18 bases in the middle. Germline CDR1 is LNHNV and CDR2 is YYDKDF (reference sequence). This CDR3 comprises 17 residues. The CDR3 DNA follows: TGTGCCACCAGCGGAGTGGACAGCCTAAGGAGCAATCAGCCCCAGCATTTT. This translates into CATSGVDSLRSNQPQHF.

The count of this clone is one. The CDR3 DNA sequence: TGTGCCAGCACTAGCGGGACCCCCTACGAGCAGTACTTC. It specifies CASTSGTPYEQYF. The chain links TRBV11-2 to TRBJ2-7; TRBD2 matches at 9 bases. The CDR3 loop spans 13 amino acids. Germline-derived CDR1 and CDR2 are SGHAT and FQNNGV. After removal of 7 bases from V and 2 bases from J, the junction contained 3 bases not matched to a gene. Complete variable domain (other parts from reference TRBV11-2 and TRBJ2-7): EAGVAQSPRYKIIEKRQSVAFWCNPISGHATLYWYQQILGQGPKLLIQFQNNGVVDDSQLPKDRFSAERLKGVDSTLKIQPAKLEDSAVYLCASTSGTPYEQYFGPGTRLTVT.

This rearrangement joins TRBV6-2 or TRBV6-3 to TRBJ1-2; D perhaps matches TRBD1 (5 bases). Germline CDR1 MNHEY, CDR2 SVGEGT. This CDR3 region has 14 residues. The germline V and J ends were trimmed by 6 bases and 1 base, with 12 bases remaining between them. The CDR3 nucleotides are TGTGCCAGCAGCCGGACACAAGTTAACTATGGCTACACCTTC. Protein product: CASSRTQVNYGYTF.

The V gene is TRBV7-2, the J gene TRBJ2-1; tentative D call: TRBD2 (6 bases). This CDR3 comprises 14 residues. The V gene lost 5 bases and the J gene lost 14 bases, with 22 bases spanning the gap. From germline, CDR1 is SGHTA and CDR2 FQGNSA. CDR3 bases: TGTGCCAGCAGCGCCCAACCGCCTCCTCGGGGGAAGTTCTTC. Residues: CASSAQPPPRGKFF.

The chain has TRBV6-2 or TRBV6-3 and TRBJ2-3; 9 bases are a match to TRBD2. J was trimmed by 4 bases and V by 4 bases; bases with no gene match: 6. The CDR3 spans 15 residues. Germline loops: CDR1 MNHEY, CDR2 SVGEGT. In nucleotides, the CDR3 is TGTGCCAGCAGTTCCTGGCGGGAGGGTGCAGATACGCAGTATTTT. Translation: CASSSWREGADTQYF.

The V and J genes are TRBV7-2 and TRBJ2-6, with no clear D. Trimming shortened V by 0 bases and J by 0 bases, and 9 bases separated the two germline ends. The CDR3 length is 17 residues. CDR1 is SGHTA, CDR2 FQGNSA, per germline. CDR3 coding DNA: TGTGCCAGCAGCTTAGCCTCCGCGAGCTCTGGGGCCAACGTCCTGACTTTC. Translating gives CASSLASASSGANVLTF.

V usage is TRBV6-2 or TRBV6-3 and J usage is TRBJ2-1, with D possibly TRBD1 on 6 matching bases. Germline V gene sequence: CDR1 MNHEY, CDR2 SVGEGT. The ends were cut back, 4 bases at V and 5 bases at J, with 18 bases in the middle. The CDR3 length is 16 residues. The CDR3 loop is CASSSEGQRTNNEQFF. Here the CDR3 DNA reads TGTGCCAGCAGTTCGGAAGGACAGAGAACAAACAATGAGCAGTTCTTC.

The genes are TRBV7-2 and TRBJ2-7; TRBD1 aligns across 8 bases. The CDR3 is 17 amino acids. Per the germline V gene, CDR1 is SGHTA and CDR2 is FQGNSA. J was trimmed by 4 bases and V by 1 base; bases with no gene match: 12. The CDR3 reads CASSLVVGRGPLYEQYF. The CDR3 coding sequence is TGTGCCAGCAGCTTAGTCGTCGGCAGGGGGCCCCTATACGAGCAGTACTTC.

The chain links TRBV3-1 (or the pseudogene TRBV3-2) to TRBJ1-4; D is undetermined. The CDR3 covers 16 residues. With 0 bases removed from V and 6 bases from J, the gap between germline ends came to 14 bases. Germline CDR1 is LGHDT and CDR2 is YNNKEL (reference sequence). The CDR3 nucleotides read TGTGCCAGCAGCCAAGAAAGGTACAGCTCTTATGAAAAACTGTTTTTT. Translated: CASSQERYSSYEKLFF.

The genes are TRBV12-5 and TRBJ2-5; the D is unclear. This CDR3 has 11 residues. In germline, CDR1 is LGHNT, CDR2 FRNRAP. Trimming stripped 6 bases from V and 5 bases from J, with 7 bases between. CDR3 bases: TGTGCTAGTGGCCTGAGGGAGACCCAGTACTTC. The encoded protein is CASGLRETQYF.

This clone occurred once. This chain connects TRBV7-8 to TRBJ2-7; 10 positions match TRBD1. After removal of 5 bases from V and 4 bases from J, the junction contained 5 bases not matched to a gene. The germline CDR1 and CDR2 sequences are SGHVS and FQNEAQ. The CDR3 sequence is 14 residues long. The CDR3 sequence is CASSTGGQGYEQYF. In nucleotides, the CDR3 is TGTGCCAGCAGCACAGGGGGACAGGGGTACGAGCAGTACTTC.

The chain joins TRBV11-2 to TRBJ2-4, with D perhaps TRBD2 (5 bases). The germline gives CDR1 SGHAT, CDR2 FQNNGV. V gave up 4 bases and J gave up 13 bases, with 14 bases separating them. The CDR3 length is 12 residues. CDR3 in amino acids: CASSSSLDRQYF. The CDR3 DNA reads TGTGCCAGCAGCTCTTCACTAGATAGGCAGTACTTC. The full variable domain, with the rest looked up from reference TRBV11-2 and TRBJ2-4, is EAGVAQSPRYKIIEKRQSVAFWCNPISGHATLYWYQQILGQGPKLLIQFQNNGVVDDSQLPKDRFSAERLKGVDSTLKIQPAKLEDSAVYLCASSSSLDRQYFGAGTRLSVL.

The chain links TRBV10-2 to TRBJ1-5; TRBD1 might be the D (6 bases). Germline V lookup: CDR1 WSHSY, CDR2 SAAADI. This CDR3 comprises 15 residues. Deletions cut 2 bases from V and 6 bases from J, with 14 bases between. CDR3 nucleotide sequence: TGCGCCAGCAGTGAGCCCGGGGGGGGCGGTCAGCCCCAGCATTTT. Its protein is CASSEPGGGGQPQHF.

The V call is TRBV24-1, the J call TRBJ2-3, with 9 bases identical to TRBD2. Germline V gives CDR1 KGHDR, CDR2 SFDVKD. J lost 0 bases, V lost 3 bases, and 9 bases had no gene match. CDR3 length: 18 amino acids. CDR3 nucleotides: TGTGCCACCAGTGATCCCTGGGGTAGCGGGAGTAGCACAGATACGCAGTATTTT. Encoded protein: CATSDPWGSGSSTDTQYF.

The chain couples TRBV5-4 to TRBJ2-5; perhaps TRBD1 as D (6 bases). V was cut by 4 bases and J by 5 bases, with 21 bases left in between. The germline V gene encodes CDR1 SGHNT and CDR2 YYREEE (reference sequence). This CDR3 contains 16 residues. Here the CDR3 DNA reads TGTGCCAGCAGCCTTCGGGAAGCAGGGGTGGAGGAGACCCAGTACTTC. Encoded protein: CASSLREAGVEETQYF.

This clone appeared once. This chain joins TRBV10-3 and TRBJ2-5; the match to TRBD2 covers 12 bases. After removal of 5 bases from V and 5 bases from J, the junction contained 9 bases not matched to a gene. The CDR3 extends over 16 amino acids. Germline V CDR1 and CDR2: ENHRY, SYGVKD. The CDR3 reads CAISSLTSGSKETQYF. The DNA of the CDR3 is TGTGCCATCAGTTCTCTGACTAGCGGGAGCAAGGAGACCCAGTACTTC.

This clone has a handful of counts. The chain combines TRBV3-1 (or the pseudogene TRBV3-2) with TRBJ1-1; D perhaps matches TRBD1 (6 bases). V gave up 4 bases and J gave up 6 bases, with 15 bases separating them. From germline, CDR1 is LGHDT and CDR2 YNNKEL (reference sequence). The CDR3 has 14 residues. The CDR3 loop reads CASSPQGGLAEAFF. In nucleotides, the CDR3 is TGTGCCAGCAGCCCACAGGGAGGGTTGGCTGAAGCTTTCTTT.

The chain employs TRBV5-4 and TRBJ2-1, with 9 nucleotides matching TRBD2. The CDR3 has 16 amino acids. Germline loops: CDR1 SGHNT, CDR2 YYREEE (reference sequence). Losses at the gene ends were 4 bases for V and 5 bases for J; bases not matched to a gene: 10. The CDR3: CASSTSAGGPDNEQFF. As DNA, the CDR3 is TGTGCCAGCAGCACGTCTGCGGGAGGGCCAGACAATGAGCAGTTCTTC.